Following are 23 T cell receptor beta chains from one sample sequenced in a study of regulatory T cells in long-lasting Graves disease. Time point indicated: newly diagnosed GD, antithyroid drugs for less than 3 months. Extracted PBMC RNA gave rise to the TCR library. To make TCR beta libraries, researchers used iRepertoire HTBI primers and Arm-PCR of CDR3 regions. Via MiXCR, TCRdb re-called the multiplex PCR reads, giving one row per CDR3 protein. The sample records about 540,000 distinct CDR3 sequences, approximately 12% being singletons. This sample was also put to use in a study of T cells in Graves' hyperthyroidism and ophthalmopathy.

Sequencing was performed on peripheral blood mononuclear cells (PBMCs), taken at new diagnosis, from a patient treated with antithyroid drugs. These receptors were collected from a man younger than 40 with Graves disease.

This clonotype was seen a few times. The DNA for the CDR3 is TGCGCCAGCAGCTTGGGAGCGGCTGGGGGTTACGAGCAGTACTTC. As protein: CASSLGAAGGYEQYF. The rearrangement uses TRBV5-1 and TRBJ2-7, with D perhaps given as TRBD1 or TRBD2 (5 bases each). Germline CDR1 SGHRS, CDR2 YFSETQ. This CDR3 is 15 amino acids long. The germline V and J ends were trimmed by 0 bases and 4 bases, with 14 bases remaining between them.

J is TRBJ2-5 and V is TRBV20-1, with D perhaps matching TRBD2 (5 bases). The length of the CDR3 is 13 residues. The ends were cut back, 5 bases at V and 3 bases at J, with 13 bases in the middle. Germline CDR1 DFQATT, CDR2 SNEGSKA (reference sequence). The CDR3 DNA reads TGCAGTGCTTCTAGGACGCGGGAAGAGACCCAGTACTTC. It codes for CSASRTREETQYF.

This clonotype was counted at least ten times. This CDR3 reads CASGLVRSGQPQHF. The CDR3 DNA sequence: TGTGCTAGTGGTTTGGTCCGCTCCGGGCAGCCCCAGCATTTT. This chain joins TRBV12-5 and TRBJ1-5; D is undetermined. V gave up 0 bases and J gave up 7 bases, with 10 bases separating them. Per germline, CDR1 LGHNT and CDR2 FRNRAP. The CDR3 consists of 14 residues.

This clonotype was recorded many times. The CDR3 region has the DNA TGTGCCAGCAGCTCAAAAACCGGGGAGCTGTTTTTT. Protein product: CASSSKTGELFF. This chain connects TRBV7-9 to TRBJ2-2; the D is unclear. The CDR3 is 12 residues long. V lost 4 bases to trimming and J lost 5 bases, with 5 bases between them. Germline CDR1 is SEHNR and CDR2 is FQNEAQ (reference sequence).

This clonotype was recorded at least ten times. The V gene is TRBV13, the J gene TRBJ2-7; TRBD1 matches at 9 bases. V lost 6 bases and J lost 6; bases outside the gene matches: 9. The CDR3 totals 14 residues. Germline CDR1 PRHDT, CDR2 FYEKMQ (reference sequence). CDR3 sequence reads: CASSKDRGGLEQYF. CDR3 coding DNA: TGTGCCAGCAGTAAGGACAGGGGCGGGCTCGAGCAGTACTTC.

This clonotype has only a few counts. Just one base apart from a much larger clone, this may be a read error. The CDR3 loop is CASSLIGGDGQPQHF. CDR3 coding DNA: TGTGCCAGCAGTTTAATCGGAGGGGATGGACAGCCCCAGCATTTT. This rearrangement joins TRBV27 to TRBJ1-5, with D possibly TRBD1 on 5 matching bases. In germline, CDR1 is MNHEY, CDR2 SMNVEV (reference sequence). This CDR3 comprises 15 residues. V lost 2 bases to trimming and J lost 7 bases, with 15 bases between them.

This clonotype showed up just once. The V gene is TRBV6-1, the J gene TRBJ2-2, with D possibly being TRBD1 or TRBD2 (5 bases each). The CDR3 is 14 amino acids. The V end was cut by 7 bases, the J end by 3 bases, with 12 bases between. Germline V CDR1 and CDR2: MNHNS, SASEGT. The CDR3, as DNA: TGTGCCAGCATAAGGGACGGAGACACCGGGGAGCTGTTTTTT. This encodes CASIRDGDTGELFF.

This chain connects TRBV7-2 to TRBJ1-2; TRBD1 might be the D (5 bases). Deletions cut 4 bases from V and 5 bases from J, with 17 bases between. Germline assignment: CDR1 SGHTA and CDR2 FQGNSA. The CDR3 totals 15 residues. The CDR3, as DNA: TGTGCCAGCAGCTCCAGGCGGGGGGGAAAATATGGCTACACCTTC. This translates into CASSSRRGGKYGYTF.

This clonotype was found a few times. The V gene is TRBV6-2 or TRBV6-3, the J gene TRBJ1-2, with unresolved D. This CDR3 region has 13 residues. CDR1 and CDR2 (germline): MNHEY, SVGEGT. V dropped 2 bases and J dropped 8 bases, with 12 bases sitting between them. The CDR3 reads CASSYQEERGYTF. The CDR3 DNA sequence: TGTGCCAGCAGTTACCAGGAGGAGAGAGGCTACACCTTC.

The V call is TRBV12-3 or TRBV12-4, the J call TRBJ1-4, with 8 bases lining up with TRBD1. The V segment lost 7 bases and the J segment 5 bases; nucleotides outside the gene matches: 9. This CDR3 region has 15 residues. The CDR3 is CASNSPGQANEKLFF. The DNA of the CDR3 is TGTGCCAGCAATTCACCGGGACAGGCCAATGAAAAACTGTTTTTT.

This clonotype was found many times. The chain recombines TRBV19 with TRBJ2-2; D perhaps matches TRBD1 (5 bases). CDR1 and CDR2 (germline): LNHDA, SQIVND (reference sequence). Trimming removed 7 bases at V and 2 bases at J, with 11 bases between. CDR3 length: 14 residues. Here the CDR3 reads CASNPGPNTGELFF. CDR3 nucleotide sequence: TGTGCCAGTAACCCAGGGCCAAACACCGGGGAGCTGTTTTTT. The entire variable domain, with the rest obtained from reference TRBV19 and TRBJ2-2, is as follows: DGGITQSPKYLFRKEGQNVTLSCEQNLNHDAMYWYRQDPGQGLRLIYYSQIVNDFQKGDIAEGYSVSREKKESFPLTVTSAQKNPTAFYLCASNPGPNTGELFFGEGSRLTVL.

This clonotype showed up just a few times. The chain couples TRBV6-9 to TRBJ2-3, with unresolved D. The CDR3 has 16 residues. Germline-derived CDR1 and CDR2 are MNHGY and SVAAGI. Trimming left V 3 bases short and J 0 bases short, with 13 bases between. The CDR3 DNA follows: TGTGCCAGCAGTTACGTAACCACTGCTAGCACAGATACGCAGTATTTT. It encodes CASSYVTTASTDTQYF.

The sample holds many counts of this clonotype. The V call is TRBV12-3 or TRBV12-4, the J call TRBJ2-7; D possibly matches TRBD1 or TRBD2 (5 bases each). The CDR3 runs 15 residues. V lost 2 bases, J lost 5 bases, and 16 bases lay in between. The CDR3 DNA reads TGTGCCAGCAGTTTACGGGACCCCATCGCGCACGAGCAGTACTTC. The encoded protein is CASSLRDPIAHEQYF.

This clonotype has at least ten counts. V and J are TRBV6-4 and TRBJ2-7; D is uncertain. Germline lookup yields CDR1 MRHNA and CDR2 SNTAGT. Trimming removed 4 bases from V and 2 bases from J, with 9 bases in between. The CDR3 runs 13 residues. DNA of the CDR3: TGTGCCAGCAGTGTTCAGCCACCCTACGAGCAGTACTTC. Its protein is CASSVQPPYEQYF.

The genes are TRBV20-1 and TRBJ1-3; TRBD1 aligns across 8 bases. This CDR3 is 12 amino acids long. Trimming removed 5 bases from V and 4 bases from J; junction bases left unmatched: 1. Germline lookup yields CDR1 DFQATT and CDR2 SNEGSKA (reference sequence). The CDR3 bases are TGCAGTGCTTGGACAGGGGGAAACACCATATATTTT. Residues: CSAWTGGNTIYF.

This clonotype was counted at least ten times. V is TRBV6-1 and J is TRBJ1-2; 7 bases match TRBD1. The CDR3 totals 17 residues. Germline V lookup: CDR1 MNHNS, CDR2 SASEGT. With 1 base clipped from V and 3 bases from J, the junction kept 11 bases outside the gene matches. The CDR3 spells CASSEELTGRLDYGYTF. The CDR3 DNA reads as TGTGCCAGCAGTGAAGAGCTGACAGGGCGGCTTGACTATGGCTACACCTTC.

At least ten counts were recorded for this clonotype. This chain joins TRBV29-1 and TRBJ1-5, with TRBD1 as a possible D gene (6 bases). Trimming pared 4 bases from V and 6 bases from J, leaving 13 bases between. The CDR3 covers 13 residues. Per germline, CDR1 SQVTM and CDR2 ANQGSEA. CDR3 amino acids: CSVAGALGQPQHF. DNA for the CDR3: TGCAGCGTTGCGGGGGCGCTTGGTCAGCCCCAGCATTTT.

The chain's CDR3 is CASSHPTGSQSPLHF. CDR3 nucleotides: TGTGCCAGCAGCCATCCCACAGGAAGCCAATCACCCCTCCACTTT. The J gene is TRBJ1-6, the V gene TRBV28; maybe TRBD1 (5 bases). This CDR3 spans 15 amino acids. Germline-derived CDR1 and CDR2 are MDHEN and SYDVKM. With 6 bases removed from V and 10 bases from J, the gap between germline ends came to 19 bases.

This clonotype was detected ten times or more. The chain combines TRBV20-1 with TRBJ2-1; 11 bases line up with TRBD2. The ends lost 4 bases at V and 12 bases at J; junction bases unmatched: 11. The CDR3 covers 14 residues. Looked up from germline, CDR1 is DFQATT and CDR2 is SNEGSKA (reference sequence). The CDR3 protein is CSAIPGTSGSWQFF. Here the CDR3 DNA reads TGCAGTGCTATCCCCGGGACTAGCGGAAGTTGGCAGTTCTTC.

The sample holds many counts of this clonotype. V and J are TRBV24-1 and TRBJ1-1; D uncertain. CDR1 KGHDR and CDR2 SFDVKD come from the germline V gene. The CDR3 runs 11 residues. The V end lost 2 bases, the J end lost 7 bases, and 4 bases lay between the germline ends. CDR3 region: CATSDSIEAFF. As DNA, the CDR3 is TGTGCCACCAGTGATTCCATTGAAGCTTTCTTT.

The chain carries TRBV7-7 and TRBJ2-5; no clear D. V gave up 1 base and J gave up 1 base, with 4 bases separating them. The CDR3 sequence is 13 residues long. Germline V lookup: CDR1 SSHAT, CDR2 FNYEAQ (reference sequence). The CDR3 DNA follows: TGTGCCAGCAGCTTAGTCCCCCAAGAGACCCAGTACTTC. Encoded protein: CASSLVPQETQYF.

This clonotype was seen many times. The gene calls are TRBV3-1 and TRBJ2-7; D not resolved. From germline, CDR1 is LGHDT and CDR2 YNNKEL (reference sequence). The CDR3 runs 12 residues. The V end was cut by 2 bases, the J end by 5 bases, with 7 bases between. The CDR3 nucleotides are TGTGCCAGCAGCCAATTCATGGACGAGCAGTACTTC. Translation: CASSQFMDEQYF.

Remarks on this clonotype: Here the CDR3 omits its conserved ending phenylalanine or tryptophan, so a read error is the likely source. The DNA is left out, because the CDR3 cannot be placed on it with certainty; the CDR3 is given as TCRdb lists it. The chain employs TRBV7-9 and TRBJ2-5; the D call TRBD2 from the table was never checked on the DNA. In germline, CDR1 is SEHNR, CDR2 FQNEAQ (reference sequence). The CDR3 spans 11 amino acids, including both terminal residues. The CDR3 sequence is CASSPGLAGVY.